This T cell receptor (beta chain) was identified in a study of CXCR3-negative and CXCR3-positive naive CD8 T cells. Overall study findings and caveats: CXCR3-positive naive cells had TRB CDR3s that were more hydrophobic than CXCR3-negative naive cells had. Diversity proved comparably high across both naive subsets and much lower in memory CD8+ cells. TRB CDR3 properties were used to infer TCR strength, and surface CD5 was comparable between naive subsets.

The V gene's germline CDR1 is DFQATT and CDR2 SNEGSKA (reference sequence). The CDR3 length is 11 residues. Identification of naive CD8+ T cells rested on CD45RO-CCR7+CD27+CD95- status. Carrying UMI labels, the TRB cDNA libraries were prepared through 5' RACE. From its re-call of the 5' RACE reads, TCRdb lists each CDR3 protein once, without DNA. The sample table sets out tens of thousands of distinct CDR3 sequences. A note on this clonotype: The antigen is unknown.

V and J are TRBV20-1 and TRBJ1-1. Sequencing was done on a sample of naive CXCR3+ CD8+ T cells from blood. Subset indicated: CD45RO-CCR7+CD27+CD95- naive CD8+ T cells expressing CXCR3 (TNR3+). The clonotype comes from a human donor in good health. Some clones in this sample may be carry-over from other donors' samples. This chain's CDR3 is CSATRNTEAFF.